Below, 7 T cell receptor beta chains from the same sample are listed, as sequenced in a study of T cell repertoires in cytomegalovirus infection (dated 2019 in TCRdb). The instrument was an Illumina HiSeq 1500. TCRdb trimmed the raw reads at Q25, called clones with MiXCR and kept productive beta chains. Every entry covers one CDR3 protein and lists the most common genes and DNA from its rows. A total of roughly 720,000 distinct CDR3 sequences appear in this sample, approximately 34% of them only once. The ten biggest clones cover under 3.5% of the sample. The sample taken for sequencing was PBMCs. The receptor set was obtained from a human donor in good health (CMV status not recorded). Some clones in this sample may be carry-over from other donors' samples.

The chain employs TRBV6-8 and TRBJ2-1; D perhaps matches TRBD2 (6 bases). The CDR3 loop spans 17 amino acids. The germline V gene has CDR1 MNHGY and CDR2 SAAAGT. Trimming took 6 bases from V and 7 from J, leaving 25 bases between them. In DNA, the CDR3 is TGTGCCAGCAGACTAGCCGGTACTGGTACGCGGGTAAATGAGCAGTTCTTC. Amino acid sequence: CASRLAGTGTRVNEQFF.

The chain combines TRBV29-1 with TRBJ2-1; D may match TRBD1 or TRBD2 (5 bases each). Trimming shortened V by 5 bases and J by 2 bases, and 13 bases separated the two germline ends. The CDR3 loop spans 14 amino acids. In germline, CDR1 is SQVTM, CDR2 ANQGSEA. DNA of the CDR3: TGCAGCGTTCCCGGGGACCGAGCCTACAATGAGCAGTTCTTC. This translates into CSVPGDRAYNEQFF.

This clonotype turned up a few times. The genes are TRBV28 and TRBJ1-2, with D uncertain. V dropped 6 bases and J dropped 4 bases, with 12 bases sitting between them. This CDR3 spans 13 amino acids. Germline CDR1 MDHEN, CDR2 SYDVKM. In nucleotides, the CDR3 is TGTGCCAGCAGCGTCAGGCCGACCTATGGCTACACCTTC. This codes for CASSVRPTYGYTF.

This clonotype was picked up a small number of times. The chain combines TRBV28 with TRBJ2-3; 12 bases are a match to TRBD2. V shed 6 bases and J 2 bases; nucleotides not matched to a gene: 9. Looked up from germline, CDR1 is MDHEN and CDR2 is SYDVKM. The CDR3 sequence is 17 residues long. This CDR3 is CASRDPLAGGHTDTQYF. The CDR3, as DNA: TGTGCCAGCAGGGACCCACTAGCGGGAGGACACACAGATACGCAGTATTTT.

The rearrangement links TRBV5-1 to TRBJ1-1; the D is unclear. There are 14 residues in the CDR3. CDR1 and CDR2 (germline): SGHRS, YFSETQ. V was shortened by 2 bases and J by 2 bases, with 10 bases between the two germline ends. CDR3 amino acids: CASSLNTANTEAFF. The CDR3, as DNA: TGCGCCAGCAGCTTAAACACGGCTAACACTGAAGCTTTCTTT.

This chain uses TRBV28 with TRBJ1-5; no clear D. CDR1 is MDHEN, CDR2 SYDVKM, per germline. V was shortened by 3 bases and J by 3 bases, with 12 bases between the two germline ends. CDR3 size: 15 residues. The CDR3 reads CASSFTGDPNQPQHF. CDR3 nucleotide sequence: TGTGCCAGCAGTTTTACCGGGGATCCCAATCAGCCCCAGCATTTT.

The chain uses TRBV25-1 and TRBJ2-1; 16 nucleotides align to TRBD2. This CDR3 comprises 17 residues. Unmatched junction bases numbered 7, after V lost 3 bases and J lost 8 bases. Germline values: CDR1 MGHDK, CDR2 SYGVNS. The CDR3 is CASSDGTSGRAFDEQFF. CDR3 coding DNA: TGTGCCAGCAGTGATGGGACTAGCGGGAGGGCATTCGATGAGCAGTTCTTC.